The present T cell receptor (beta chain) was sequenced within a study of post-analysis software for immune sequencing data. With regard to this clonotype: Its target is unknown.

Germline CDR1 reads DFQATT; CDR2 reads SNEGSKA (reference sequence). The germline V and J ends were trimmed by 2 bases and 1 base, with 11 bases remaining between them. The CDR3 is made up of 14 amino acids. Overall study results and limits: When compared against controls, multiple sclerosis patients showed significantly lower normalized Chao1 diversity. Patients showed TRBV5-6, TRBV5-1 and TRBV20-1 among five TRBV segments more frequent than in controls.

The authors incorporated unique molecular identifiers into the TCR beta cDNA libraries. TCRdb used MiXCR to reprocess the PCR reads, holding one entry per CDR3 protein. The sample yields 600,000 to 700,000 distinct CDR3 sequences, roughly three fifths seen once. The sample was blood. The V and J genes are TRBV20-1 and TRBJ1-1; D not certain. This clonotype originated in a girl aged 2 to 10 with multiple sclerosis. DNA of the CDR3: TGCAGTGCTAGAACCAACCCCAAGAACACTGAAGCTTTCTTT. Amino acid sequence: CSARTNPKNTEAFF.